This paragraph reports one T cell receptor (beta chain). The entry originates in a study of blood T cell repertoires in COVID-19. Study at large: Sources were T cells, B-cell-depleted T cells, or PBMCs; the material itself was cDNA or gDNA.

As originally analysed: Reference gene primer amplification in the assay estimated nucleated cell counts. The repertoire was sequenced with immunoSEQ multiplex PCR; TCRdb's copy has only in-frame clones and lacks some. D and trimming were read from the DNA, whereas the V and J calls and clone size are those reported in that table. This repertoire shows approximately 200,000 clones, 94% found once; its top ten account for about 0.76%. The CDR3 totals 17 residues. Trimming removed 0 bases from V and 0 bases from J, with 12 bases in between. CDR1 SGHTA and CDR2 FQGTGA come from the germline V gene. Seattle cases were enrolled at active infection and followed longitudinally.

V and J are TRBV7-3 and TRBJ1-3; D unresolved. The TCR originated in a man under 40 with COVID-19, enrolled during active disease. Sequenced: peripheral blood. The CDR3 DNA is TGTGCCAGCAGCTTAACGTGGGAGGTAAGCTCTGGAAACACCATATATTTT. Its protein product is CASSLTWEVSSGNTIYF.